This T cell receptor (beta chain) comes out of a study of CD8+ T cells in alopecia areata (dated by TCRdb to the late 2010s). In terms of the full investigation: To study T cell clonal expansion in alopecia areata, the researchers applied high-throughput TCRbeta sequencing to both the C3H/HeJ mouse model and human patients. The RNA source kit depended on sample type: the PAXgene miRNA kit for fixed scalp, the miRNeasy kit for PBMCs, and the RNeasy kit for mouse skin. Scalp tissue and sorted CD4+ and CD8+ peripheral blood T cells from patchy and totalis/universalis alopecia areata patients and from healthy controls were covered by human TCRbeta sequencing. Clonality in the scalp was compared among normal scalp (n=4), patchy alopecia areata scalp (n=8), and alopecia totalis/universalis scalp (n=8). immunoSEQ multiplex PCR using 35 Vbeta forward primers and 13 Jbeta reverse primers was used to amplify TCRbeta CDR3 regions.

As for this clone: It lacks a known antigen. Base qualities are missing; no much larger clone stands one base away.

Overall study results and their limits: Unlike mouse skin, which is dominated by gammadelta T cells, normal human skin has resident alphabeta T cells that are also sequenced, and this complicates analysis of the scalp TCR repertoire. Compared with normal scalp, lesional scalp had higher clonality and more expanded CD8+ clones, particularly in alopecia totalis/universalis, a pattern that suggests antigenic drive. TCR sequences shared between patients were less clear than in mice, possibly partly because of HLA diversity in the patient population.

Receptor amplification or capture employed the immunoSEQ multiplex PCR assay. To provide template for TCR sequencing, every sample had RNA extracted and reverse transcribed into cDNA. First-strand cDNA was synthesized using SuperScript III with a 2:1 mix of oligo-dT and random hexamers. A synthetic immune receptor repertoire was used to assess amplification bias, and residual bias was removed computationally. The paper's processing steps were these. After raw reads were preprocessed to remove errors, the CDR3 was defined following IMGT conventions as running from the conserved cysteine to phenylalanine. Clonality was computed as 1 minus the Shannon entropy, with the entropy normalized by log2 of the number of productive unique TCRs. Whether scalp clones were CD4 or CD8 was inferred by matching scalp TCRbeta sequences against CD4 and CD8 repertoires sorted from blood. Sourced from immuneACCESS, this table was stored by TCRdb with only in-frame sequences that have V and J called. A share of the clones is absent; for the studies checked, an unresolved V gene accounts for under half, and the remainder has no known explanation. V and J calls and clone size are those listed in that table; D and trimming were worked out from the DNA. This sample comprises about 120,000 clones, about 60% of them detected only once. The top ten clonotypes cover 2.5% to 3% of the sample.

PBMCs were isolated by density centrifugation and stained for CD3, CD4 and CD8, after which CD4+ and CD8+ T cells were sorted on a FACSAria. Scalp biopsies and blood samples were obtained from unaffected controls. The CDR3 sequence holds 14 residues, the cysteine and phenylalanine included. Left in the record is the CDR3 DNA by itself, 42 bases read in frame from the first base. The germline V gene (reference sequence) supplies CDR1 MNHEY and CDR2 SMNVEV. V is clipped by 5 bases and J by 2 bases, and the sequence between their germline boundaries is 13 bases long. This clonotype was obtained from a human donor in good health. The chain was built from TRBV27 and TRBJ2-7; the D region may be TRBD1 or TRBD2, each matching 5 bases equally. The sample comprised CD4+ T cells sorted from blood. The nucleotide sequence reads as follows: TGTGCCAGCAGTACGATCGGGACCCCCTACGAGCAGTACTTC. This sequence encodes CASSTIGTPYEQYF.